The present TCR beta chain was sequenced within a study of cytomegalovirus exposure and HLA in healthy donors. Study results and limitations: Using the classifier, cytomegalovirus status was reportedly diagnosed with high specificity and sensitivity. HLA-A and HLA-B allele assignments for most subjects were reportedly predicted accurately using TCR beta sequences.

Concerning this clone: Its antigen is not known.

The PCR employed 60 Vbeta primers together with 13 Jbeta primers. Sequenced by immunoSEQ multiplex PCR; TCRdb stores in-frame clones only, minus some. The table lists under 110,000 clones, more than 80% of them singletons. CDR3 length: 14 residues. Germline V gene data show CDR1 as MRHNA and CDR2 as SNTAGT. V lost 5 bases, J lost 1 base, and 1 base stayed unmatched. The chain recombines TRBV6-4 with TRBJ2-2; 7 bases match TRBD1. The TCR was taken from a man aged 30 to 39 in good health and CMV-seronegative. Sequenced sample: PBMCs. CDR3 DNA: TGTGCCAGCAGTCGGGACAGGAACACCGGGGAGCTGTTTTTT. Amino acid sequence: CASSRDRNTGELFF.